The TCR beta chain under discussion was sequenced for a study of cytomegalovirus exposure and HLA in healthy donors. It was with 60 Vbeta and 13 Jbeta primers that the PCR ran. The method was immunoSEQ multiplex PCR; TCRdb's version includes in-frame clones alone and lacks a portion of them. The repertoire holds over 80,000 clones, around 79% seen once, with roughly 14% in the top ten. This clone was observed a few times. The CDR3 totals 18 residues. Germline trimming cut 4 bases from V and 5 bases from J; bases unmatched to any gene: 18. Germline V gives CDR1 SGHKS, CDR2 YYEKEE (reference sequence). The sample consisted of PBMCs. The rearrangement links TRBV5-5 to TRBJ2-5; 9 nucleotides match TRBD1. This receptor was identified in a woman between 70 and 85 years old in good health and CMV-seropositive. CDR3 sequence reads: CASSKLNRDRVVRETQYF. The CDR3 DNA reads TGTGCCAGCAGCAAACTGAACCGGGACAGGGTCGTCAGGGAGACCCAGTACTTC.